Here is one T cell receptor (beta chain) with its context. Germline and junction disagree at one end, which may indicate a read error. Germline CDR1 WNHNN, CDR2 SYGVQD (reference sequence). The CDR3 is 14 residues long. Data came from immunoSEQ multiplex PCR; TCRdb stores just in-frame clones and leaves some out. The sample lists about 2 million clones; over 85% were seen once. These data belong to a study of shared clonotypes between healthy human individuals. Naive CD8 cells lacked CD45RO and underwent positive selection for CCR7, leaving out terminally differentiated effector memory CD45RA+ cells. The receptor was derived from a man aged 18 to 35 in good health. The rearrangement joins TRBV10-1 to TRBJ2-1, with TRBD2 identical over 7 bases. The specimen sequenced was naive CD8+ T cells sorted from blood. DNA of the CDR3: TGCGCCAGCGGTGACTTTGGGGAGGGCGGTGAGCAGTTCTTC. It specifies CASGDFGEGGEQFF.